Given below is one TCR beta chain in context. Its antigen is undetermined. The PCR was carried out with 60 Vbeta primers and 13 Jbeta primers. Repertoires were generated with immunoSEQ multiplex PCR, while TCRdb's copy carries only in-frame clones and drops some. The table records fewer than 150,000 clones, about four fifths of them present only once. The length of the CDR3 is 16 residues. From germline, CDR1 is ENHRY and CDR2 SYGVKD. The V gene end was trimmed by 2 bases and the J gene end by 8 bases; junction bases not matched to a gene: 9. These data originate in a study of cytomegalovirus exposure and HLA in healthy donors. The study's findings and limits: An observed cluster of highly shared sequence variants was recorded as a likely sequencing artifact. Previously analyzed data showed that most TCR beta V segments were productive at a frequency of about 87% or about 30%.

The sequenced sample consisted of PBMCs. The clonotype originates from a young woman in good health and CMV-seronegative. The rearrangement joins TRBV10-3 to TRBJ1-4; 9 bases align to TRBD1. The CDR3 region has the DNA TGTGCCATCAGTGAGACCGAAGTGACAGGGGGGGAAAAACTGTTTTTT. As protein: CAISETEVTGGEKLFF.